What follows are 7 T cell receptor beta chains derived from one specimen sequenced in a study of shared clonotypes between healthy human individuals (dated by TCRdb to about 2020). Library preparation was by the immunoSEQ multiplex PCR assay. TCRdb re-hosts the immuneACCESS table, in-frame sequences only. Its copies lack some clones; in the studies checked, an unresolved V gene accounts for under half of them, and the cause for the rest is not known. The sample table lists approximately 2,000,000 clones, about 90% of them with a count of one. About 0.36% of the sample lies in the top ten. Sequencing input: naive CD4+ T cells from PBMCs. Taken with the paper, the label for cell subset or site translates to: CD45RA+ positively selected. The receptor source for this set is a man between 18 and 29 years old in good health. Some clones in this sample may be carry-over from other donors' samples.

CDR3 nucleotide sequence: TGTGCCAGCAGGGAGAGGGGAGAGACCCAGTACTTC. Its protein product is CASRERGETQYF. This rearrangement joins TRBV28 to TRBJ2-5; tentatively, D is TRBD1 or TRBD2 (5 bases each). Germline V CDR1 and CDR2: MDHEN, SYDVKM. The CDR3 totals 12 residues. V lost 6 bases and J lost 4, with 9 bases in between.

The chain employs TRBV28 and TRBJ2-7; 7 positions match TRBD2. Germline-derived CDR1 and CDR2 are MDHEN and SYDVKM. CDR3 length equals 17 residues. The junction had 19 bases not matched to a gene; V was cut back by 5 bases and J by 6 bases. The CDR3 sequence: CASSPLRTSRSLSEQYF. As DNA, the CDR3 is TGTGCCAGCAGTCCCCTCCGGACTAGTCGGTCTCTAAGCGAGCAGTACTTC.

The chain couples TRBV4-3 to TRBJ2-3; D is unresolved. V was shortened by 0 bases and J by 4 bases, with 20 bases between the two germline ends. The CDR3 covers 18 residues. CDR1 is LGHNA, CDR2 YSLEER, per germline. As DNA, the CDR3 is TGCGCCAGCAGCCAAGATGGCCCGACAAACGGTGGGGCAGATACGCAGTATTTT. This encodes CASSQDGPTNGGADTQYF.

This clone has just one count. CDR3 DNA: TGCGCCAGCAGCTTGGTCAGCCCGAACACCGGGGAGCTGTTTTTT. It is translated as CASSLVSPNTGELFF. The V call is TRBV5-1, the J call TRBJ2-2; D gene unclear. The CDR3 totals 15 residues. Germline V gene sequence: CDR1 SGHRS, CDR2 YFSETQ. V was pared by 0 bases and J by 0 bases, with 6 bases between.

CDR3 DNA sequence: TGCAGTGCTAGCGCCCTCTATGGCTACACCTTC. It is translated as CSASALYGYTF. The rearrangement uses TRBV20-1 and TRBJ1-2; no definite D call. This CDR3 is built from 11 residues. The germline V and J ends were trimmed by 3 bases and 4 bases, with 6 bases remaining between them. CDR1 and CDR2 (germline): DFQATT, SNEGSKA (reference sequence).

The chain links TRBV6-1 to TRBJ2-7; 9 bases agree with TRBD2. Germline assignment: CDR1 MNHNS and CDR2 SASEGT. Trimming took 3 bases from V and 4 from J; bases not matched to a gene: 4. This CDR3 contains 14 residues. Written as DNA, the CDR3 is TGTGCCAGCAGTGATGGTAGCGGGAGTTACGAGCAGTACTTC. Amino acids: CASSDGSGSYEQYF.

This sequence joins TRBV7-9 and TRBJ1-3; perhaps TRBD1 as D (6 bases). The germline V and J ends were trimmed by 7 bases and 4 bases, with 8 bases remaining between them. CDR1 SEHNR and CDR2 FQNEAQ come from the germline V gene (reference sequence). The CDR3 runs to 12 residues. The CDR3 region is CASTGTGNTIYF. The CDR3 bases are TGTGCCAGCACCGGGACAGGAAACACCATATATTTT.